This entry features one T cell receptor beta chain sequence. This sample was taken from a study of CXCR3-negative and CXCR3-positive naive CD8 T cells. Study-level background: For each library, about 1.5 +/- 0.3 million TRB reads were obtained, some 140 million in total.

CDR1 SQVTM and CDR2 ANQGSEA come from the germline V gene. CDR3 length equals 13 residues. The libraries of TRB cDNA were prepared using 5' RACE with UMI labels. TCRdb re-analyzed the 5' RACE reads; it lists each CDR3 protein once, without DNA. The sample data list 100,000 to 150,000 distinct CDR3 sequences. This TCR was sampled from a human donor in good health. Some clones in this sample may be carry-over from other donors' samples. The material sequenced was naive CXCR3- CD8+ T cells from blood. Subset denoted: CD45RO-CCR7+CD27+CD95- naive CD8+ T cells lacking CXCR3 (TNR3-). The V call is TRBV29-1, the J call TRBJ2-5; lacking DNA, the TRBD2 call made by TCRdb goes unchecked. This chain's CDR3 is CSVEWIREETQYF.